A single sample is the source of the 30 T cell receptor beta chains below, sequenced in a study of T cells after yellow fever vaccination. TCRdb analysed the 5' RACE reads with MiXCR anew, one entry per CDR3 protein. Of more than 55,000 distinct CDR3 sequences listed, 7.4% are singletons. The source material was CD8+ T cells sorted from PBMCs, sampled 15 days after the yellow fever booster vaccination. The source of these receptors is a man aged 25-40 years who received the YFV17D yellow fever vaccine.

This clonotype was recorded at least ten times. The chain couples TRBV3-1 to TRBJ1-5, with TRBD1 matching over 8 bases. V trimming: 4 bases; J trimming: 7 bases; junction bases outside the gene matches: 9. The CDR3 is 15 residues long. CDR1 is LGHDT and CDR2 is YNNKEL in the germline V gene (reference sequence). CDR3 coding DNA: TGTGCCAGCAGCCTCGGACAGGGCAAGTTCCAGCCCCAGCATTTT. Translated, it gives CASSLGQGKFQPQHF.

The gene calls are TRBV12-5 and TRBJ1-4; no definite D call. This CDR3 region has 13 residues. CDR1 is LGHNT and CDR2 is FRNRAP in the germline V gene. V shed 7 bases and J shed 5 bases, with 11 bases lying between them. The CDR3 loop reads CASEDDYNEKLFF. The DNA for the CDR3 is TGTGCTAGTGAAGATGACTACAATGAAAAACTGTTTTTT.

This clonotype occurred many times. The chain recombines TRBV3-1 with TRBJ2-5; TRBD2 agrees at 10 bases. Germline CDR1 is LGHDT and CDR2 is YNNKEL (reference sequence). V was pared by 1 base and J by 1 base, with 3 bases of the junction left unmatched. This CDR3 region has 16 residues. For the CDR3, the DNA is TGTGCCAGCAGCCAAGTAACTAGCGGGACCCAAGAGACCCAGTACTTC. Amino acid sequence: CASSQVTSGTQETQYF.

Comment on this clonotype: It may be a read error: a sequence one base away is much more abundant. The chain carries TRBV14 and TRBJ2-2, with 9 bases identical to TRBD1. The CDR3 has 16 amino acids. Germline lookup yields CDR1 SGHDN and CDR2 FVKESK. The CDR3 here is CGSSPFWTGDTGELFF. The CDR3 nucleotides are TGTGGCAGCAGCCCCTTTTGGACAGGGGACACCGGGGAGCTGTTTTTT.

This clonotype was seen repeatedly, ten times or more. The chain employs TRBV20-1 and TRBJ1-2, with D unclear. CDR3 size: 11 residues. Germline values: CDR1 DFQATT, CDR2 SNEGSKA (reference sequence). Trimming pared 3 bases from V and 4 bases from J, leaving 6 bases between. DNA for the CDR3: TGCAGTGCTAGGGGCAGCTATGGCTACACCTTC. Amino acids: CSARGSYGYTF.

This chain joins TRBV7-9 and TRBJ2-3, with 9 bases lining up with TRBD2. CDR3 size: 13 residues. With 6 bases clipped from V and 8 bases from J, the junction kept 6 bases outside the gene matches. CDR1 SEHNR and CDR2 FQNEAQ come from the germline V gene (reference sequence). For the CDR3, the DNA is TGTGCCAGCAGGGGCTCAGCGGGAGGTACGCAGTATTTT. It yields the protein CASRGSAGGTQYF.

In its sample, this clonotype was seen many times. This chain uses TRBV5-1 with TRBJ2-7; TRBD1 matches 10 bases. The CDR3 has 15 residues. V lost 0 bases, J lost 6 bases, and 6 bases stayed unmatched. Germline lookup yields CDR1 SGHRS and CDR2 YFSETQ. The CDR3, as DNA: TGCGCCAGCAGCTTGGCCGGACAGGGGGGAGGCGAGCAGTACTTC. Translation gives CASSLAGQGGGEQYF. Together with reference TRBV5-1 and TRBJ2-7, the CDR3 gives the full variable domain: KAGVTQTPRYLIKTRGQQVTLSCSPISGHRSVSWYQQTPGQGLQFLFEYFSETQRNKGNFPGRFSGRQFSNSRSEMNVSTLELGDSALYLCASSLAGQGGGEQYFGPGTRLTVT.

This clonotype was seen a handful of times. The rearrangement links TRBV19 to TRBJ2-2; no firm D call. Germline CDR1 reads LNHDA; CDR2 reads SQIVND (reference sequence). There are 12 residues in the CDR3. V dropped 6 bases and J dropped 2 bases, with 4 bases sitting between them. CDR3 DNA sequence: TGTGCCAGTAGGTATAACACCGGGGAGCTGTTTTTT. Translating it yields CASRYNTGELFF. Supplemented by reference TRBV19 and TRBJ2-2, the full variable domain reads DGGITQSPKYLFRKEGQNVTLSCEQNLNHDAMYWYRQDPGQGLRLIYYSQIVNDFQKGDIAEGYSVSREKKESFPLTVTSAQKNPTAFYLCASRYNTGELFFGEGSRLTVL.

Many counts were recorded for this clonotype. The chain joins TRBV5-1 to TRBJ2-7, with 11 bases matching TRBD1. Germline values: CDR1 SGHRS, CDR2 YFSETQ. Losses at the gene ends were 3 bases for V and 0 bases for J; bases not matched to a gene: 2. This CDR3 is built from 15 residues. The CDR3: CASSSGTGGSYEQYF. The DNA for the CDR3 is TGCGCCAGCAGCTCCGGGACAGGGGGCTCCTACGAGCAGTACTTC.

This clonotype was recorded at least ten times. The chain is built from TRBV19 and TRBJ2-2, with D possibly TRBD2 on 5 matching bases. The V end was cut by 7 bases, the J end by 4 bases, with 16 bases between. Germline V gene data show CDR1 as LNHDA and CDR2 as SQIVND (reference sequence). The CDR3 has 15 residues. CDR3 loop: CASTGSGVGTGELFF. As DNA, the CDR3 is TGTGCCAGTACGGGGAGTGGGGTTGGCACCGGGGAGCTGTTTTTT.

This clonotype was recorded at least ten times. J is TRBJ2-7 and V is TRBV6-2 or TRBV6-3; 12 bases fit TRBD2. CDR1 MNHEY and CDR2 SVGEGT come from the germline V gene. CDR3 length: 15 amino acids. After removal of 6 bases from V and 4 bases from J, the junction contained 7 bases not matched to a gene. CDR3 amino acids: CASSSRLAGVYEQYF. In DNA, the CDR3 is TGTGCCAGCAGCTCGCGACTAGCGGGAGTTTACGAGCAGTACTTC.

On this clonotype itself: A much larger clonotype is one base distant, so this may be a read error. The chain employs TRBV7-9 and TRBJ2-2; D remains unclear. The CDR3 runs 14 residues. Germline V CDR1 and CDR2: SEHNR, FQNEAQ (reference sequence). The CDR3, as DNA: TGTGGCAGCAGCTTAGGGCCCCAAAGCGGGGAGCTGTTTTTT. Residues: CGSSLGPQSGELFF.

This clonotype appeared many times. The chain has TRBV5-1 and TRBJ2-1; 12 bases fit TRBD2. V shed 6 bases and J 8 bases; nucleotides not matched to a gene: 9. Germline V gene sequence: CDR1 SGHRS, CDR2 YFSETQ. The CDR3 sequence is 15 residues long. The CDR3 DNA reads TGCGCCAGCAACCTAGCGGGAGGGCCGTTGGATGAGCAGTTCTTC. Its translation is CASNLAGGPLDEQFF.

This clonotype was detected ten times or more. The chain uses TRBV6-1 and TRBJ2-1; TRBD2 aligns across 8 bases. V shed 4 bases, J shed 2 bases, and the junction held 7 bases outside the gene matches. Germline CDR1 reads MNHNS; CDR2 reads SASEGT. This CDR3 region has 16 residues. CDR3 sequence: CASSGPRGGPYNEQFF. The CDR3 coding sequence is TGTGCCAGCAGTGGCCCTCGCGGGGGGCCCTACAATGAGCAGTTCTTC.

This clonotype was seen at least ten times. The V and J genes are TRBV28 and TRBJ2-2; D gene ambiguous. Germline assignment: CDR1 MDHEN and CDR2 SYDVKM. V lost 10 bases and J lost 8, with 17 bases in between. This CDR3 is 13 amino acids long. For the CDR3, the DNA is TGTGCCACTTACAACCCTATCTTAGGGGAGCTGTTTTTT. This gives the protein CATYNPILGELFF.

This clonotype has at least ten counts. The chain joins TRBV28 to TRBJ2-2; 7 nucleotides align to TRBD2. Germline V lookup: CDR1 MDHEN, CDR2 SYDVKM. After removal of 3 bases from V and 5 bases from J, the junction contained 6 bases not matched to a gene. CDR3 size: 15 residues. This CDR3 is CASSFFRGGTGELFF. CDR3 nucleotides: TGTGCCAGCAGTTTCTTCCGGGGAGGGACCGGGGAGCTGTTTTTT.

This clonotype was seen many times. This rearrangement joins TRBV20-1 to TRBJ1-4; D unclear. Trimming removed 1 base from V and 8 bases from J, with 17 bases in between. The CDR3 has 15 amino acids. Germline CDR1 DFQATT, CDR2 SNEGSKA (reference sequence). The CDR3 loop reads CSARGPPFDGEKLFF. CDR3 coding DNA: TGCAGTGCTAGAGGACCGCCATTTGACGGAGAAAAACTGTTTTTT.

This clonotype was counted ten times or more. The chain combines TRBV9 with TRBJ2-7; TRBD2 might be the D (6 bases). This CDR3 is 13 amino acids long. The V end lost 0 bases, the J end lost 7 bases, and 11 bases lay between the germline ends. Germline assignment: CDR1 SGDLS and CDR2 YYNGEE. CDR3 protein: CASSVGDSWEQYF. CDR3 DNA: TGTGCCAGCAGCGTAGGGGACTCGTGGGAGCAGTACTTC.

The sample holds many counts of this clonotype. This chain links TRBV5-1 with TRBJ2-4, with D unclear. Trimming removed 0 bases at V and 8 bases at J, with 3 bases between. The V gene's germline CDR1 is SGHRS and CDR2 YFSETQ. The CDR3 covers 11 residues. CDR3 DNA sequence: TGCGCCAGCAGCTTGGGGGACATTCAGTACTTC. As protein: CASSLGDIQYF. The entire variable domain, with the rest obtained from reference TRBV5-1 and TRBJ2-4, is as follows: KAGVTQTPRYLIKTRGQQVTLSCSPISGHRSVSWYQQTPGQGLQFLFEYFSETQRNKGNFPGRFSGRQFSNSRSEMNVSTLELGDSALYLCASSLGDIQYFGAGTRLSVL.

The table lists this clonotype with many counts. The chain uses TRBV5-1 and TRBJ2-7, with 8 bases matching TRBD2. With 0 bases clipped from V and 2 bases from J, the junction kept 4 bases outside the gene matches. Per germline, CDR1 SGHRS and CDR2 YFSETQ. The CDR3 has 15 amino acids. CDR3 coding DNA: TGCGCCAGCAGCTTGGGAGCGGGAGAGGCCTACGAGCAGTACTTC. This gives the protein CASSLGAGEAYEQYF.

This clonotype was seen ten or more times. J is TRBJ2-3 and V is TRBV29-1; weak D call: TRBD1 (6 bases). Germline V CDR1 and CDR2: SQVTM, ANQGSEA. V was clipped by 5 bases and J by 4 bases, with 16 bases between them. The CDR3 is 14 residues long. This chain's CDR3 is CSVSGTSWADTQYF. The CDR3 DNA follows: TGCAGCGTTTCCGGGACAAGCTGGGCAGATACGCAGTATTTT.

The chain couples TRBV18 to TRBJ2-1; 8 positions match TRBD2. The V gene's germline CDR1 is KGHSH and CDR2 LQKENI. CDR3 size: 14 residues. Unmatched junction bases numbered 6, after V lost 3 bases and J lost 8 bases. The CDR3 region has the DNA TGTGCCAGCTCACCCGGGACTAGTTCTCATGAGCAGTTCTTC. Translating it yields CASSPGTSSHEQFF.

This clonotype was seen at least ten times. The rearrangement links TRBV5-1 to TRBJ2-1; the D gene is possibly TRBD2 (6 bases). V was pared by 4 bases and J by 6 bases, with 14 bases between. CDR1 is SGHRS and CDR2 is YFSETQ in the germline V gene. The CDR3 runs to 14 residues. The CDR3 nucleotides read TGCGCCAGCAGCGGCGGGGCCGAAGGCAATGAGCAGTTCTTC. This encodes CASSGGAEGNEQFF. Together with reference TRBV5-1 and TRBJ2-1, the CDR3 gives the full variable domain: KAGVTQTPRYLIKTRGQQVTLSCSPISGHRSVSWYQQTPGQGLQFLFEYFSETQRNKGNFPGRFSGRQFSNSRSEMNVSTLELGDSALYLCASSGGAEGNEQFFGPGTRLTVL.

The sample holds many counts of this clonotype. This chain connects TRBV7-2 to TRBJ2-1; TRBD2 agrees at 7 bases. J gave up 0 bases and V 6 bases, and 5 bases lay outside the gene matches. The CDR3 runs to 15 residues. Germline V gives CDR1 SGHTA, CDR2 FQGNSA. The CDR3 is CASSSSGNSYNEQFF. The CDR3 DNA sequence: TGTGCCAGCAGTTCGAGCGGGAACTCCTACAATGAGCAGTTCTTC.

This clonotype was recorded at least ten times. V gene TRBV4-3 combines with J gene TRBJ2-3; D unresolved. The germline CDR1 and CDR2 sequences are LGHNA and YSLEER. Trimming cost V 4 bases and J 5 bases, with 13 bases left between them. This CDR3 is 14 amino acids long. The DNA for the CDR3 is TGCGCCAGCAGCCCCGGGCAATCGGAAGATACGCAGTATTTT. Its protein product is CASSPGQSEDTQYF.

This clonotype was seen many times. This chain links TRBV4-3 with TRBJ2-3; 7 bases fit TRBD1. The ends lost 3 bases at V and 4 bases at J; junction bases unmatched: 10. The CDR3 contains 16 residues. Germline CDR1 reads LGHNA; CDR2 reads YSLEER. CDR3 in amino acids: CASSHATGVKADTQYF. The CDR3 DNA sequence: TGCGCCAGCAGCCACGCTACAGGGGTGAAAGCAGATACGCAGTATTTT.

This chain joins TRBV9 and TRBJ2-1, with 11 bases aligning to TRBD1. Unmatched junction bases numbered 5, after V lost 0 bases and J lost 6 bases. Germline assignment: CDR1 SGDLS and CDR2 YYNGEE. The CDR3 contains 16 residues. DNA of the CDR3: TGTGCCAGCAGCGTAGCTACCGGGACAGGGGGCAATGAGCAGTTCTTC. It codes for CASSVATGTGGNEQFF.

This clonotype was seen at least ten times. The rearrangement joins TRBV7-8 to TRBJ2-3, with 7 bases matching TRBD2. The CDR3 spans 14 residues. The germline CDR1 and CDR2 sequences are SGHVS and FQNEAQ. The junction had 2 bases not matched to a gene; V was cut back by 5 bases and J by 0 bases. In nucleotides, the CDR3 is TGTGCCAGCAGCAATAGCGGGAGCACAGATACGCAGTATTTT. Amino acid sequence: CASSNSGSTDTQYF.

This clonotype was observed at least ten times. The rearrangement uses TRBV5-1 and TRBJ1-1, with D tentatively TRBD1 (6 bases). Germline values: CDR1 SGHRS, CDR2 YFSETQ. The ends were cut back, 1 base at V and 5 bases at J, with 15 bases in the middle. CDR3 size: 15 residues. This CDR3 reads CASSLSTGKRTEAFF. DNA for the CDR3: TGCGCCAGCAGCTTGTCAACAGGGAAGAGAACTGAAGCTTTCTTT.

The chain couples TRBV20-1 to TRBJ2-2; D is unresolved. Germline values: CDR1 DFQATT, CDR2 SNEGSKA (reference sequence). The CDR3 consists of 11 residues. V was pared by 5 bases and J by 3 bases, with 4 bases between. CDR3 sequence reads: CSAYHTGELFF. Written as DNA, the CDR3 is TGCAGTGCTTACCACACCGGGGAGCTGTTTTTT.